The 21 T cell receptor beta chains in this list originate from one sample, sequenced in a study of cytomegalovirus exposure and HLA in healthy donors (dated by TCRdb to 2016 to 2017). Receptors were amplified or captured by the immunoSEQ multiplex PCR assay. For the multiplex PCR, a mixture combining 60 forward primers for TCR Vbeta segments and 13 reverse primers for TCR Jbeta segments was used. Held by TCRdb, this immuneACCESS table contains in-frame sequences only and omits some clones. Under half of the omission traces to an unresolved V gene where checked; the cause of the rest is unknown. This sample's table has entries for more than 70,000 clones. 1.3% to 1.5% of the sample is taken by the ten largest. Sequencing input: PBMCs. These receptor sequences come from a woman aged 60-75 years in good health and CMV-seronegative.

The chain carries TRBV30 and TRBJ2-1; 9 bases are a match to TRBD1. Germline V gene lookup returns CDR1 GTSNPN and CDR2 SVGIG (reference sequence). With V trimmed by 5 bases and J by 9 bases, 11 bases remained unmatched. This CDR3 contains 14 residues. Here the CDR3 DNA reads TGTGCCTGGGGGATAGGACAGGGGCACGGTGAGCAGTTCTTC. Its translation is CAWGIGQGHGEQFF.

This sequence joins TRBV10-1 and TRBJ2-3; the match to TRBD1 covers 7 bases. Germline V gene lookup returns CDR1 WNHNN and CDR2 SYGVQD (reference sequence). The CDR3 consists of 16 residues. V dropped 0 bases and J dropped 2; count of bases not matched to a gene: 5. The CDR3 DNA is TGCGCCAGCAGTGAGTCATATCAGGGGGTCACAGATACGCAGTATTTT. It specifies CASSESYQGVTDTQYF.

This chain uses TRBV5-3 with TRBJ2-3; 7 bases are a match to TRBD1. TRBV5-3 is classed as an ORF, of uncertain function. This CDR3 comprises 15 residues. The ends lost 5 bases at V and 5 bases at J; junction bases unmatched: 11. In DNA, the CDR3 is TGTGCCAGAAGTCGAATCGACGGGGACAGAGATACGCAGTATTTT. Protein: CARSRIDGDRDTQYF.

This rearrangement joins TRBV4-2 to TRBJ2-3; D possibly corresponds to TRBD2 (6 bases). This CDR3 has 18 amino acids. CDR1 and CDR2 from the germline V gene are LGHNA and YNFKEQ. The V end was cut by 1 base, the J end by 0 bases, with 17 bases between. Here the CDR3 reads CASSQGSTRPPSTDTQYF. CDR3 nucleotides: TGTGCCAGCAGCCAAGGGTCGACTAGGCCCCCTAGCACAGATACGCAGTATTTT.

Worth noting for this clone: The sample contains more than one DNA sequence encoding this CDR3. DNA of the CDR3: TGCGCCAGCAGCTTGGTAGGAGGAAATCAGCCCCAGCATTTT. Its translation: CASSLVGGNQPQHF. The chain has TRBV5-1 and TRBJ1-5; D gene ambiguous. Germline V lookup: CDR1 SGHRS, CDR2 YFSETQ. This CDR3 has 14 amino acids. Trimming stripped 0 bases from V and 4 bases from J, with 8 bases between.

The CDR3 sequence: CASSLAPDSYEQYF. The CDR3 bases are TGTGCCAGCAGCTTGGCCCCAGACTCCTACGAGCAGTACTTC. The V call is TRBV5-5, the J call TRBJ2-5; D remains unclear. The J call is uncertain, as TRBJ2-7 better fits the DNA end. Germline V gene data show CDR1 as SGHKS and CDR2 as YYEKEE (reference sequence). This CDR3 spans 14 amino acids.

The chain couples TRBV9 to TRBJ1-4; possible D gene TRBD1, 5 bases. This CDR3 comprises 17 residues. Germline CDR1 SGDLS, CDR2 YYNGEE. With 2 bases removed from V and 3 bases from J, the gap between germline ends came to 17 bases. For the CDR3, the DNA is TGTGCCAGCAGCGTTTCCGGTGGGGGGAGGTCTAATGAAAAACTGTTTTTT. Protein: CASSVSGGGRSNEKLFF.

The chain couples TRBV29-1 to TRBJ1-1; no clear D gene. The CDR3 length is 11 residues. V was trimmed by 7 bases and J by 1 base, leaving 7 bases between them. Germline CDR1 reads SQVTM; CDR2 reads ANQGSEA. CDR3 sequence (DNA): TGCAGCGGGCTGAAGAACACTGAAGCTTTCTTT. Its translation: CSGLKNTEAFF.

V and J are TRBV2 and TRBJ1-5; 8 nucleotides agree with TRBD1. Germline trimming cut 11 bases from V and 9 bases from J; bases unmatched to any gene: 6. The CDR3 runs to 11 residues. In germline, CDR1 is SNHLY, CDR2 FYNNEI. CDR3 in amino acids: CACHRGGPQHF. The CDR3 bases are TGTGCCTGCCACAGGGGGGGGCCCCAGCATTTT.

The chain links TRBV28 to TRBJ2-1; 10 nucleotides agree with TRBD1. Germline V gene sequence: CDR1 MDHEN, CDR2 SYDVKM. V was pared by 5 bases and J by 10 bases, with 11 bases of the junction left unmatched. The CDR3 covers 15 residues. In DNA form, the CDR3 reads TGTGCCAGCAGTCCAGGGACAGGGGCGCGGGGAGAGCAGTTCTTC. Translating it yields CASSPGTGARGEQFF.

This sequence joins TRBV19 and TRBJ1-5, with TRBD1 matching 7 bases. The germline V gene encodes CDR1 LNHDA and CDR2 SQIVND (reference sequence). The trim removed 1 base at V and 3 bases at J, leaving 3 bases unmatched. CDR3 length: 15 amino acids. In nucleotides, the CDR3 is TGTGCCAGTAGTATAGTACAGGGGCTCAATCAGCCCCAGCATTTT. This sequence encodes CASSIVQGLNQPQHF.

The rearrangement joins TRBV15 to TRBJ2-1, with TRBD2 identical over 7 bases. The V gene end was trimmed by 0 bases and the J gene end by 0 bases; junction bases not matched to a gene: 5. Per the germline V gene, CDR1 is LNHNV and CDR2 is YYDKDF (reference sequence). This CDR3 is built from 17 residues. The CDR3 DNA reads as TGTGCCACCAGCAGAGATGGAAGCGGGAACTCCTACAATGAGCAGTTCTTC. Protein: CATSRDGSGNSYNEQFF.

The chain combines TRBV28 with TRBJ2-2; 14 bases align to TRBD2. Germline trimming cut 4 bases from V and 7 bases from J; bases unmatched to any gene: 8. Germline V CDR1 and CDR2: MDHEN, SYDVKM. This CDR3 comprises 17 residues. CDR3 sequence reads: CASSSGTSGSRIGELFF. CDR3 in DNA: TGTGCCAGCAGTTCCGGGACTAGCGGGAGTAGAATCGGGGAGCTGTTTTTT. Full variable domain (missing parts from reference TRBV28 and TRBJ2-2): DVKVTQSSRYLVKRTGEKVFLECVQDMDHENMFWYRQDPGLGLRLIYFSYDVKMKEKGDIPEGYSVSREKKERFSLILESASTNQTSMYLCASSSGTSGSRIGELFFGEGSRLTVL.

The CDR3 DNA reads as TGTGCCAGCAGCTTAGGGGCCAGCGGTCTACCCGGACGTGAGCAGTACTTC. Its translation is CASSLGASGLPGREQYF. The gene calls are TRBV7-9 and TRBJ2-7; D possibly corresponds to TRBD2 (5 bases). The germline gives CDR1 SEHNR, CDR2 FQNEAQ (reference sequence). Deletions cut 1 base from V and 7 bases from J, with 23 bases between. The CDR3 contains 17 residues.

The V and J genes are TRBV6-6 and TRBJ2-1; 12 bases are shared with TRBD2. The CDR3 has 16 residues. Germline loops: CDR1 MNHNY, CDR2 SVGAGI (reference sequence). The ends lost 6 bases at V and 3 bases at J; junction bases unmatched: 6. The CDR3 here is CASSSTLAGGYNEQFF. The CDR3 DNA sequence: TGTGCCAGCAGCTCCACACTAGCGGGAGGCTACAATGAGCAGTTCTTC.

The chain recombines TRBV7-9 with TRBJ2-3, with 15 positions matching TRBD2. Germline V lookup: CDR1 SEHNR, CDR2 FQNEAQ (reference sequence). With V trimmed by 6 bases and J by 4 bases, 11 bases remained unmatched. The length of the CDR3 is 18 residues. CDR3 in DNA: TGTGCCAGCAGTTCAACCTGGACTAGCGGGAGGGCCGCAGATACGCAGTATTTT. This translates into CASSSTWTSGRAADTQYF.

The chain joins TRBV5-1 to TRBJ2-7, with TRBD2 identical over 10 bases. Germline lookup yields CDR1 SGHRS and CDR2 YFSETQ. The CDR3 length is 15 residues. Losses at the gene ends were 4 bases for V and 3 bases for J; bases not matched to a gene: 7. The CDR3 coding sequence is TGCGCCAGCAGCCCGCTAGCGGGAGACGGCTACGAGCAGTACTTC. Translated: CASSPLAGDGYEQYF.

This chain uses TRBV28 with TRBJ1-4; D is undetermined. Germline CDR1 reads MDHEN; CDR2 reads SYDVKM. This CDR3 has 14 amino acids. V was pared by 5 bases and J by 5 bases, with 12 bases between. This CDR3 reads CASSTQGGNEKLFF. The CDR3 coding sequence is TGTGCCAGCAGTACTCAAGGAGGGAATGAAAAACTGTTTTTT.

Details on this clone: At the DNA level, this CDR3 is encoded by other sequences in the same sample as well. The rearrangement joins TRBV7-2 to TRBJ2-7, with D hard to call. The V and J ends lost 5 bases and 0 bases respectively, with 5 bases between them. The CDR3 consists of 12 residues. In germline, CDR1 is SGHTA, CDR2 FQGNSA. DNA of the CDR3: TGTGCCAGCAGCCCCAGCTCCTACGAGCAGTACTTC. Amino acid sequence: CASSPSSYEQYF.

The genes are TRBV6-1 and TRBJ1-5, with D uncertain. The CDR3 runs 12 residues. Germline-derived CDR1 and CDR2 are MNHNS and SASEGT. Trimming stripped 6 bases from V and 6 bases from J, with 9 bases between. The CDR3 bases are TGTGCCAGCAGACCCGGGAGTCAGCCCCAGCATTTT. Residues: CASRPGSQPQHF.

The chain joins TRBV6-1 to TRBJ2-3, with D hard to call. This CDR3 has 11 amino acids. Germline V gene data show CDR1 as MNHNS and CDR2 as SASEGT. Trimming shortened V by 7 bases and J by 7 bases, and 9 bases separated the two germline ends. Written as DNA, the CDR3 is TGTGCCAGCACCCGACACTATACGCAGTATTTT. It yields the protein CASTRHYTQYF.